These 20 T cell receptor beta chains share one sample of origin, sequenced in a study of T cell responses to AZD1222 COVID-19 vaccine. Clones were read by immunoSEQ multiplex PCR, and TCRdb kept only the in-frame ones, dropping some. The sample lists 100,000 or so clones; approximately 87% were seen once. The sequences come from peripheral blood, collected on day 0 of MenACWY control vaccination. The source of these receptors is an adult in good health.

The chain uses TRBV7-8 and TRBJ1-4; maybe TRBD1 (5 bases). Germline lookup yields CDR1 SGHVS and CDR2 FQNEAQ. The CDR3 is made up of 17 amino acids. The germline V and J ends were trimmed by 1 base and 0 bases, with 12 bases remaining between them. For the CDR3, the DNA is TGTGCCAGCAGCTTAGGATTTCAGGGTGCAACTAATGAAAAACTGTTTTTT. Its protein is CASSLGFQGATNEKLFF.

The rearrangement uses TRBV14 and TRBJ2-3, with D possibly matching TRBD1 (6 bases). The V end lost 0 bases, the J end lost 0 bases, and 13 bases lay between the germline ends. The CDR3 totals 17 residues. In germline, CDR1 is SGHDN, CDR2 FVKESK. This CDR3 reads CASSQELGHYSTDTQYF. In nucleotides, the CDR3 is TGTGCCAGCAGCCAAGAGTTGGGACATTACAGCACAGATACGCAGTATTTT.

The chain recombines TRBV9 with TRBJ2-1; maybe TRBD2 (7 bases). CDR3 length: 15 amino acids. Trimming removed 2 bases from V and 3 bases from J, with 12 bases in between. Per the germline V gene, CDR1 is SGDLS and CDR2 is YYNGEE. In DNA form, the CDR3 reads TGTGCCAGCAGCGTCGGGGGGCGATACTACAATGAGCAGTTCTTC. Amino acid sequence: CASSVGGRYYNEQFF.

This chain connects TRBV4-1 to TRBJ1-5; tentatively, D is TRBD1 (5 bases). Germline V lookup: CDR1 MGHRA, CDR2 YSYEKL. Trimming shortened V by 3 bases and J by 4 bases, and 13 bases separated the two germline ends. This CDR3 contains 15 residues. The CDR3 DNA reads as TGCGCCAGCAGCCAGGGACCCCAGGCGAATCAGCCCCAGCATTTT. Encoded protein: CASSQGPQANQPQHF.

The chain uses TRBV7-2 and TRBJ2-3; 8 bases align to TRBD1. The CDR3 covers 14 residues. Trimming cost V 5 bases and J 6 bases; bases outside gene matches: 7. Per the germline V gene, CDR1 is SGHTA and CDR2 is FQGNSA. CDR3 nucleotide sequence: TGTGCCAGCAGCGATCGGACAGGGCGGGATACGCAGTATTTT. This gives the protein CASSDRTGRDTQYF.

The chain couples TRBV12-5 to TRBJ2-2; D may be TRBD1 (7 bases). The CDR3 extends over 15 amino acids. The germline gives CDR1 LGHNT, CDR2 FRNRAP. Deletions cut 1 base from V and 5 bases from J, with 11 bases between. The CDR3 reads CASGLGQGGTGELFF. The CDR3 DNA reads TGTGCTAGTGGTTTGGGGCAGGGGGGTACCGGGGAGCTGTTTTTT.

CDR3: CASSDVGLDPSYEQYF. Here the CDR3 DNA reads TGTGCCAGCAGTGATGTGGGTCTAGACCCTTCCTACGAGCAGTACTTC. This chain joins TRBV6-1 and TRBJ2-7; D not certain. V was shortened by 3 bases and J by 1 base, with 16 bases between the two germline ends. Per the germline V gene, CDR1 is MNHNS and CDR2 is SASEGT. The CDR3 is 16 residues long.

This sequence joins TRBV7-2 and TRBJ2-1; 9 nucleotides align to TRBD2. Trimming at V came to 5 bases and at J to 2 bases, leaving 7 bases not matched to a gene. Germline V gene data show CDR1 as SGHTA and CDR2 as FQGNSA. This CDR3 region has 16 residues. The CDR3 sequence is CASSPAGGGAYNEQFF. DNA for the CDR3: TGTGCCAGCAGCCCAGCGGGGGGAGGCGCCTACAATGAGCAGTTCTTC. The complete variable domain, with remaining parts taken from reference TRBV7-2 and TRBJ2-1, reads GAGVSQSPSNKVTEKGKDVELRCDPISGHTALYWYRQSLGQGLEFLIYFQGNSAPDKSGLPSDRFSAERTGGSVSTLTIQRTQQEDSAVYLCASSPAGGGAYNEQFFGPGTRLTVL.

The rearrangement uses TRBV19 and TRBJ2-5; 10 bases map to TRBD1. Germline V gene lookup returns CDR1 LNHDA and CDR2 SQIVND (reference sequence). V lost 7 bases and J lost 4; bases outside the gene matches: 9. The CDR3 runs 15 residues. This CDR3 is CASNPDRGTPETQYF. In nucleotides, the CDR3 is TGTGCCAGTAACCCGGACAGGGGGACCCCAGAGACCCAGTACTTC. Full variable domain (outside the CDR3, taken from reference TRBV19 and TRBJ2-5): DGGITQSPKYLFRKEGQNVTLSCEQNLNHDAMYWYRQDPGQGLRLIYYSQIVNDFQKGDIAEGYSVSREKKESFPLTVTSAQKNPTAFYLCASNPDRGTPETQYFGPGTRLLVL.

With regard to this clone: The sample contains more than one DNA sequence encoding this CDR3. The V and J genes are TRBV19 and TRBJ1-5, with TRBD1 matching 7 bases. The CDR3 runs 13 residues. The V gene end was trimmed by 7 bases and the J gene end by 3 bases; junction bases not matched to a gene: 3. Germline assignment: CDR1 LNHDA and CDR2 SQIVND (reference sequence). CDR3 bases: TGTGCCAGTACCAGGGGGGACAATCAGCCCCAGCATTTT. It encodes CASTRGDNQPQHF.

This chain uses TRBV4-1 with TRBJ1-3, with D maybe TRBD1 (5 bases). The CDR3 is 17 amino acids. In germline, CDR1 is MGHRA, CDR2 YSYEKL. Trimming left V 4 bases short and J 3 bases short, with 19 bases between. The CDR3 is CASSLSNVRGGGNTIYF. CDR3 nucleotide sequence: TGCGCCAGCAGCCTCAGCAACGTGAGGGGAGGTGGAAACACCATATATTTT.

This chain connects TRBV28 to TRBJ1-5; D is uncertain. V lost 6 bases, J lost 6 bases, and 18 bases lay in between. The CDR3 sequence is 15 residues long. Germline V gene lookup returns CDR1 MDHEN and CDR2 SYDVKM. CDR3 region: CASSILGGVGQPQHF. The CDR3 DNA reads TGTGCCAGCAGCATATTAGGCGGGGTCGGTCAGCCCCAGCATTTT.

V gene TRBV29-1 combines with J gene TRBJ2-1, with 9 bases aligning to TRBD2. Germline trimming cut 7 bases from V and 4 bases from J; bases unmatched to any gene: 2. This CDR3 is 12 amino acids long. The V gene's germline CDR1 is SQVTM and CDR2 ANQGSEA. CDR3 bases: TGCAGCGGGACTAGCGCATACAATGAGCAGTTCTTC. Translating it yields CSGTSAYNEQFF.

The V gene is TRBV11-2, the J gene TRBJ1-3; D unclear. This CDR3 has 12 residues. The V end was cut by 5 bases, the J end by 9 bases, with 11 bases between. In germline, CDR1 is SGHAT, CDR2 FQNNGV. The DNA of the CDR3 is TGTGCCAGCAGCCAGGCGGCAGCCACCATATATTTT. It encodes CASSQAAATIYF.

The genes are TRBV30 and TRBJ1-6; maybe TRBD1 (5 bases). The CDR3 has 18 amino acids. Between the trimmed V and J ends, which lost 2 bases and 5 bases, there was a span of 22 bases. Germline CDR1 GTSNPN, CDR2 SVGIG (reference sequence). CDR3 region: CAWSKTRTTGVDNSPLHF. In DNA form, the CDR3 reads TGTGCCTGGAGTAAGACCAGGACAACCGGCGTCGATAATTCACCCCTCCACTTT.

The chain combines TRBV29-1 with TRBJ1-2; 7 bases line up with TRBD1. Per the germline V gene, CDR1 is SQVTM and CDR2 is ANQGSEA. This CDR3 spans 15 amino acids. V gave up 7 bases and J gave up 1 base; unmatched junction bases: 12. In nucleotides, the CDR3 is TGCAGCGCAACCGGGGGAGGGGGCCGTAACTATGGCTACACCTTC. Translating it yields CSATGGGGRNYGYTF.

CDR3 DNA: TGTGCTAGTGGTTTGAGCGGGACTAGCGGCTCCAATGAGCAGTTCTTC. This sequence encodes CASGLSGTSGSNEQFF. The chain has TRBV12-5 and TRBJ2-1, with 11 bases fitting TRBD2. Unmatched junction bases numbered 6, after V lost 2 bases and J lost 6 bases. The CDR3 covers 16 residues. Germline V gives CDR1 LGHNT, CDR2 FRNRAP. Using reference TRBV12-5 and TRBJ2-1 for the parts outside the CDR3, the full variable domain is DARVTQTPRHKVTEMGQEVTMRCQPILGHNTVFWYRQTMMQGLELLAYFRNRAPLDDSGMPKDRFSAEMPDATLATLKIQPSEPRDSAVYFCASGLSGTSGSNEQFFGPGTRLTVL.

The chain uses TRBV7-2 and TRBJ1-5; the D is unclear. V gave up 4 bases and J gave up 0 bases, with 10 bases separating them. The CDR3 totals 15 residues. Germline V gives CDR1 SGHTA, CDR2 FQGNSA. In DNA, the CDR3 is TGTGCCAGCAGCTCCCGGAGCTATAGCAATCAGCCCCAGCATTTT. Residues: CASSSRSYSNQPQHF.

This chain's CDR3 is CASSPGSGEQFF. The CDR3 DNA reads as TGTGCCAGTAGCCCAGGGTCGGGTGAGCAGTTCTTC. The rearrangement uses TRBV19 and TRBJ2-1; TRBD1 might be the D (5 bases). This CDR3 contains 12 residues. The germline gives CDR1 LNHDA, CDR2 SQIVND (reference sequence). V shed 6 bases and J shed 9 bases, with 12 bases lying between them.

The chain's CDR3 is CASRGAGTGPYEQYF. DNA for the CDR3: TGTGCCAGTCGTGGGGCAGGGACAGGGCCCTACGAGCAGTACTTC. J is TRBJ2-7 and V is TRBV28, with TRBD1 identical over 9 bases. V lost 9 bases, J lost 2 bases, and 11 bases stayed unmatched. This CDR3 contains 15 residues. Germline CDR1 MDHEN, CDR2 SYDVKM. Combining the CDR3 with reference TRBV28 and TRBJ2-7 gives the whole variable domain DVKVTQSSRYLVKRTGEKVFLECVQDMDHENMFWYRQDPGLGLRLIYFSYDVKMKEKGDIPEGYSVSREKKERFSLILESASTNQTSMYLCASRGAGTGPYEQYFGPGTRLTVT.